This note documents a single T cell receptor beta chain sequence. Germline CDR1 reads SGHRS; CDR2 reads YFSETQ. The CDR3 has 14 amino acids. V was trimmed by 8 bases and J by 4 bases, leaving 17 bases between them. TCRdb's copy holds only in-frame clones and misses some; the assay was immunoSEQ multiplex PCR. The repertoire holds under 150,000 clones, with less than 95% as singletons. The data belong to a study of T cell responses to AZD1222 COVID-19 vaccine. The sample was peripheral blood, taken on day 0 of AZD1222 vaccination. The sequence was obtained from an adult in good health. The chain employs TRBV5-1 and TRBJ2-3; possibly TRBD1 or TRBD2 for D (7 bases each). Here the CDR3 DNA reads TGCGCCAGTAAGACAGGGAGGGATTCAGATACGCAGTATTTT. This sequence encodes CASKTGRDSDTQYF. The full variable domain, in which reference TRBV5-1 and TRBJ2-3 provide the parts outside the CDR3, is KAGVTQTPRYLIKTRGQQVTLSCSPISGHRSVSWYQQTPGQGLQFLFEYFSETQRNKGNFPGRFSGRQFSNSRSEMNVSTLELGDSALYLCASKTGRDSDTQYFGPGTRLTVL.